Below, 6 T cell receptor beta chains from the same sample are listed, as sequenced in a study of T cell responses to AZD1222 COVID-19 vaccine. Libraries were prepared by immunoSEQ multiplex PCR; TCRdb keeps only in-frame clonotypes and omits some of them. The sample includes 150,000 to 200,000 clones, almost 95% seen only once; the top ten take roughly 8.4%. Material: peripheral blood, obtained on day 0 of AZD1222 vaccination. These receptors all come from an adult in good health.

The sample holds one count of this clone. V and J are TRBV6-2 or TRBV6-3 and TRBJ1-4, with D unresolved. V was cut by 6 bases and J by 8 bases, with 13 bases left in between. Germline V gene sequence: CDR1 MNHEY, CDR2 SVGEGT. CDR3 size: 13 residues. CDR3 in amino acids: CASSPADREKLFF. CDR3 DNA: TGTGCCAGCAGCCCGGCAGATCGGGAAAAACTGTTTTTT.

The gene calls are TRBV4-1 and TRBJ1-1; a weak D match, TRBD1 (6 bases). CDR1 is MGHRA and CDR2 is YSYEKL in the germline V gene. V shed 1 base and J shed 4 bases, with 10 bases lying between them. This CDR3 spans 14 amino acids. DNA for the CDR3: TGCGCCAGCAGCCAAGGCCAGGGGACCACTGAAGCTTTCTTT. Translation gives CASSQGQGTTEAFF.

The chain combines TRBV6-5 with TRBJ1-5; a weak D match, TRBD1 (6 bases). The germline V gene encodes CDR1 MNHEY and CDR2 SVGAGI. The CDR3 has 15 amino acids. Between the trimmed V and J ends, which lost 7 bases and 3 bases, there was a span of 16 bases. Written as DNA, the CDR3 is TGTGCCAGCAACCCCGGGAGGGGACACAATCAGCCCCAGCATTTT. Translation: CASNPGRGHNQPQHF.

The chain combines TRBV13 with TRBJ2-7; D might be TRBD1 or TRBD2, each matching 6 bases. This CDR3 has 15 residues. Germline assignment: CDR1 PRHDT and CDR2 FYEKMQ (reference sequence). Trimming took 3 bases from V and 5 from J, leaving 17 bases between them. The CDR3 region is CASSFRGAGGDEQYF. CDR3 nucleotides: TGTGCCAGCAGCTTTAGGGGAGCCGGGGGCGACGAGCAGTACTTC.

J is TRBJ1-1 and V is TRBV5-8; D is perhaps TRBD1 (6 bases). Trimming pared 4 bases from V and 0 bases from J, leaving 13 bases between. From germline, CDR1 is SGHTS and CDR2 YDEGEE. This CDR3 region has 15 residues. CDR3 DNA sequence: TGTGCCAGCAGCCCAGGGACAATCATGAACACTGAAGCTTTCTTT. Translation: CASSPGTIMNTEAFF. Filled out from reference TRBV5-8 and TRBJ1-1, the complete variable domain reads EAGVTQSPTHLIKTRGQQATLRCSPISGHTSVYWYQQALGLGLQFLLWYDEGEERNRGNFPPRFSGRQFPNYSSELNVNALELEDSALYLCASSPGTIMNTEAFFGQGTRLTVV.

This rearrangement joins TRBV6-1 to TRBJ2-1, with 8 bases that match TRBD2. CDR3 length equals 15 residues. Germline V lookup: CDR1 MNHNS, CDR2 SASEGT. The V gene end was trimmed by 1 base and the J gene end by 9 bases; junction bases not matched to a gene: 8. The CDR3 protein is CASSEVASGWGEQFF. CDR3 DNA sequence: TGTGCCAGCAGTGAAGTGGCTAGCGGGTGGGGTGAGCAGTTCTTC.